One and the same sample provided the 31 T cell receptor beta chains below, sequenced in a study of CD4 T cells in relation to SARS-CoV-2 and coronaviruses. Profiled with immunoSEQ multiplex PCR; TCRdb holds only in-frame clones, not every one. Of tens of thousands of clones listed, approximately 90% are singletons. Sequencing was performed on naive CD4+ T cells from PBMCs. Subset meaning: naive CD4+ T cells isolated by negative enrichment. These receptor sequences come from an adult with COVID-19.

The V call is TRBV3-1 (or the pseudogene TRBV3-2), the J call TRBJ2-1; 7 nucleotides match TRBD2. The CDR3 runs to 17 residues. Germline V gene lookup returns CDR1 LGHDT and CDR2 YNNKEL (reference sequence). V was clipped by 0 bases and J by 3 bases; unmatched bases: 8. In DNA form, the CDR3 reads TGTGCCAGCAGCCAAGATTTAGGCAGCGGGAACTACAATGAGCAGTTCTTC. Amino acid sequence: CASSQDLGSGNYNEQFF.

The chain has TRBV6-6 and TRBJ2-3; no clear D gene. The CDR3 sequence is 15 residues long. CDR1 is MNHNY, CDR2 SVGAGI, per germline (reference sequence). V was pared by 10 bases and J by 5 bases, with 22 bases between. In DNA form, the CDR3 reads TGTGCCACTTTAGGCGGCCGGACGCCGATAGATACGCAGTATTTT. Its translation: CATLGGRTPIDTQYF.

V is TRBV3-1 (or the pseudogene TRBV3-2) and J is TRBJ2-1, with D possibly matching TRBD2 (5 bases). V gave up 4 bases and J gave up 8 bases, with 21 bases separating them. CDR1 and CDR2 (germline): LGHDT, YNNKEL (reference sequence). This CDR3 spans 16 amino acids. CDR3 in amino acids: CASSRGYRPMTDEQFF. CDR3 in DNA: TGTGCCAGCAGCCGCGGGTACCGCCCAATGACCGATGAGCAGTTCTTC.

The genes are TRBV2 and TRBJ2-7, with D hard to call. Germline CDR1 reads SNHLY; CDR2 reads FYNNEI. The V and J ends lost 6 bases and 11 bases respectively, with 26 bases between them. This CDR3 spans 15 amino acids. Here the CDR3 reads CASRGNLGPQLRKYF. The DNA for the CDR3 is TGTGCCAGCAGGGGTAATTTAGGTCCCCAACTACGGAAGTACTTC.

The chain recombines TRBV5-4 with TRBJ2-3; D perhaps matches TRBD1 (6 bases). Germline values: CDR1 SGHNT, CDR2 YYREEE (reference sequence). V lost 2 bases and J 4 bases, leaving 8 bases between the germline ends. The CDR3 totals 13 residues. The CDR3 coding sequence is TGTGCCAGCAGCTTAGAGGGGGCAGATACGCAGTATTTT. This sequence encodes CASSLEGADTQYF. Combining the CDR3 with reference TRBV5-4 and TRBJ2-3 gives the whole variable domain ETGVTQSPTHLIKTRGQQVTLRCSSQSGHNTVSWYQQALGQGPQFIFQYYREEENGRGNFPPRFSGLQFPNYSSELNVNALELDDSALYLCASSLEGADTQYFGPGTRLTVL.

CDR3 residues: CASSLTPGHVYEQYF. CDR3 in DNA: TGTGCCAGTAGTCTAACCCCGGGACACGTCTACGAGCAGTACTTC. V usage is TRBV19 and J usage is TRBJ2-7; perhaps TRBD1 as D (6 bases). In germline, CDR1 is LNHDA, CDR2 SQIVND (reference sequence). This CDR3 region has 15 residues. V was shortened by 5 bases and J by 3 bases, with 17 bases between the two germline ends.

The chain carries TRBV28 and TRBJ1-2; 9 positions match TRBD1. Unmatched junction bases numbered 9, after V lost 5 bases and J lost 5 bases. Germline V gene lookup returns CDR1 MDHEN and CDR2 SYDVKM. The CDR3 is 15 residues long. The CDR3 nucleotides read TGTGCCAGCAGTCCCTCAGGACAGGGGACGTATGGCTACACCTTC. Protein: CASSPSGQGTYGYTF.

This sequence joins TRBV29-1 and TRBJ2-3; 10 bases agree with TRBD1. The V gene end was trimmed by 7 bases and the J gene end by 1 base; junction bases not matched to a gene: 2. CDR1 and CDR2 from the germline V gene are SQVTM and ANQGSEA. The CDR3 totals 13 residues. The CDR3 region is CSGGTGGTDTQYF. The DNA for the CDR3 is TGCAGCGGAGGGACAGGGGGCACAGATACGCAGTATTTT.

The V and J genes are TRBV5-4 and TRBJ2-3; D unresolved. V was shortened by 1 base and J by 2 bases, with 11 bases between the two germline ends. This CDR3 spans 15 amino acids. Germline values: CDR1 SGHNT, CDR2 YYREEE (reference sequence). CDR3 amino acids: CASSLFTSYTDTQYF. The CDR3 nucleotides are TGTGCCAGCAGCTTGTTCACAAGTTACACAGATACGCAGTATTTT.

The chain employs TRBV5-8 and TRBJ2-1; 14 bases map to TRBD2. The trim removed 2 bases at V and 7 bases at J, leaving 5 bases unmatched. Germline assignment: CDR1 SGHTS and CDR2 YDEGEE. The CDR3 length is 16 residues. The CDR3 sequence: CASSFRLAGGRNEQFF. The CDR3 DNA reads as TGTGCCAGCAGCTTTAGACTAGCGGGAGGGAGGAATGAGCAGTTCTTC.

The chain combines TRBV2 with TRBJ2-5; tentative D call: TRBD2 (7 bases). Germline lookup yields CDR1 SNHLY and CDR2 FYNNEI. The germline V and J ends were trimmed by 7 bases and 4 bases, with 19 bases remaining between them. The length of the CDR3 is 15 residues. CDR3 residues: CASTRTSRGGETQYF. Here the CDR3 DNA reads TGTGCCAGCACTAGGACTAGTAGGGGGGGAGAGACCCAGTACTTC.

The chain is built from TRBV6-4 and TRBJ2-1; TRBD2 matches at 10 bases. The length of the CDR3 is 14 residues. Germline CDR1 reads MRHNA; CDR2 reads SNTAGT. Unmatched junction bases numbered 3, after V lost 3 bases and J lost 7 bases. CDR3 in amino acids: CASSESSGRNEQFF. In DNA, the CDR3 is TGTGCCAGCAGTGAGTCTAGCGGGAGAAATGAGCAGTTCTTC.

The rearrangement links TRBV11-2 to TRBJ1-1, with D perhaps matching TRBD1 (5 bases). There are 13 residues in the CDR3. Trimming left V 0 bases short and J 10 bases short, with 12 bases between. Germline V CDR1 and CDR2: SGHAT, FQNNGV. The CDR3 protein is CASSLEAGHRAFF. Written as DNA, the CDR3 is TGTGCCAGCAGCTTAGAGGCAGGGCATCGAGCTTTCTTT.

This clone was counted once. The chain carries TRBV9 and TRBJ2-2, with D perhaps matching TRBD2 (5 bases). V was clipped by 7 bases and J by 2 bases, with 12 bases between them. Germline CDR1 SGDLS, CDR2 YYNGEE. This CDR3 is built from 14 residues. CDR3 residues: CASSPDFNTGELFF. CDR3 DNA sequence: TGTGCCAGCTCTCCGGACTTTAACACCGGGGAGCTGTTTTTT.

The chain joins TRBV5-1 to TRBJ1-5; 7 bases are shared with TRBD1. CDR3 length equals 13 residues. The J segment lost 4 bases and the V segment lost 3 bases, leaving 1 base of the junction unmatched. The germline CDR1 and CDR2 sequences are SGHRS and YFSETQ. The CDR3 loop is CASSSQGNQPQHF. DNA of the CDR3: TGCGCCAGCAGCTCACAGGGGAATCAGCCCCAGCATTTT. The entire variable domain, with the rest obtained from reference TRBV5-1 and TRBJ1-5, is as follows: KAGVTQTPRYLIKTRGQQVTLSCSPISGHRSVSWYQQTPGQGLQFLFEYFSETQRNKGNFPGRFSGRQFSNSRSEMNVSTLELGDSALYLCASSSQGNQPQHFGDGTRLSIL.

The chain links TRBV19 to TRBJ1-2; D unresolved. V gave up 4 bases and J gave up 6 bases, with 12 bases separating them. The CDR3 spans 13 residues. Looked up from germline, CDR1 is LNHDA and CDR2 is SQIVND (reference sequence). The CDR3 nucleotides are TGTGCCAGTAGTAATAAAGGAGGAGATGGCTACACCTTC. It encodes CASSNKGGDGYTF.

The chain has TRBV28 and TRBJ2-5, with D tentatively TRBD1 or TRBD2 (5 bases each). Germline V gene lookup returns CDR1 MDHEN and CDR2 SYDVKM. The length of the CDR3 is 14 residues. V was trimmed by 5 bases and J by 5 bases, leaving 15 bases between them. CDR3 residues: CASSLAGTDETQYF. CDR3 nucleotides: TGTGCCAGCAGTCTAGCCGGGACGGATGAGACCCAGTACTTC.

This clone has a single count. This sequence joins TRBV6-2 or TRBV6-3 and TRBJ2-4, with no clear D. Germline CDR1 is MNHEY and CDR2 is SVGEGT. The CDR3 totals 16 residues. Trimming pared 2 bases from V and 1 base from J, leaving 12 bases between. CDR3 in DNA: TGTGCCAGCAGTTACGGCGTAGGGCGGGCCAAAAACATTCAGTACTTC. Residues: CASSYGVGRAKNIQYF.

The chain is built from TRBV19 and TRBJ2-1; 10 bases agree with TRBD2. Germline CDR1 and CDR2: LNHDA and SQIVND (reference sequence). V was clipped by 7 bases and J by 3 bases; unmatched bases: 3. CDR3 length: 14 amino acids. DNA for the CDR3: TGTGCCAGTACGGCTAGCGGGAGCTACAATGAGCAGTTCTTC. Translation gives CASTASGSYNEQFF.

This clone was observed a single time. The J gene is TRBJ2-3, the V gene TRBV6-1; 12 positions match TRBD1. Per the germline V gene, CDR1 is MNHNS and CDR2 is SASEGT. Trimming at V came to 4 bases and at J to 6 bases, leaving 8 bases not matched to a gene. The CDR3 has 16 amino acids. In DNA, the CDR3 is TGTGCCAGCAGTGGAAGGGACAGGGGGCGCCCGGATACGCAGTATTTT. This translates into CASSGRDRGRPDTQYF.

The chain carries TRBV4-1 and TRBJ2-1; possibly TRBD2 for D (6 bases). Germline assignment: CDR1 MGHRA and CDR2 YSYEKL. This CDR3 is built from 15 residues. Trimming left V 0 bases short and J 11 bases short, with 17 bases between. The CDR3 region is CASSQEVGGTQKQFF. The CDR3 coding sequence is TGCGCCAGCAGCCAAGAAGTGGGAGGAACCCAAAAGCAGTTCTTC.

This chain uses TRBV3-1 (or the pseudogene TRBV3-2) with TRBJ2-1; D unresolved. Germline V gene data show CDR1 as LGHDT and CDR2 as YNNKEL (reference sequence). V lost 6 bases and J 8 bases, leaving 8 bases between the germline ends. The CDR3 consists of 11 residues. The CDR3 coding sequence is TGTGCCAGCAGATTAGACGATGAGCAGTTCTTC. Translation gives CASRLDDEQFF.

The rearrangement joins TRBV2 to TRBJ2-1; D might be TRBD2 (5 bases). The V gene's germline CDR1 is SNHLY and CDR2 FYNNEI. The CDR3 length is 15 residues. Trimming cost V 7 bases and J 2 bases, with 15 bases left between them. The chain's CDR3 is CASTHILDTYNEQFF. CDR3 DNA sequence: TGTGCCAGCACCCACATACTAGACACCTACAATGAGCAGTTCTTC.

This rearrangement joins TRBV3-1 (or the pseudogene TRBV3-2) to TRBJ2-7, with 7 positions matching TRBD1. The V gene's germline CDR1 is LGHDT and CDR2 YNNKEL (reference sequence). The V gene end was trimmed by 1 base and the J gene end by 2 bases; junction bases not matched to a gene: 2. This CDR3 contains 14 residues. The CDR3 spells CASSQGQGPYEQYF. CDR3 DNA sequence: TGTGCCAGCAGCCAAGGACAGGGCCCCTACGAGCAGTACTTC.

CDR3 coding DNA: TGTGCCAGTAGTAACCCTAACTTTAACAGGGACTATGGCTACACCTTC. Translation gives CASSNPNFNRDYGYTF. V usage is TRBV19 and J usage is TRBJ1-2, with a possible D match to TRBD1 (6 bases). Germline lookup yields CDR1 LNHDA and CDR2 SQIVND (reference sequence). This CDR3 is 16 amino acids long. The germline V and J ends were trimmed by 4 bases and 3 bases, with 18 bases remaining between them.

The genes are TRBV27 and TRBJ2-1; the match to TRBD2 covers 7 bases. Trimming at V came to 6 bases and at J to 7 bases, leaving 9 bases not matched to a gene. The CDR3 spans 14 residues. The germline CDR1 and CDR2 sequences are MNHEY and SMNVEV (reference sequence). CDR3 in DNA: TGTGCCAGCAGATCCGGGACTACCATTAATGAGCAGTTCTTC. Translated: CASRSGTTINEQFF.

The rearrangement links TRBV18 to TRBJ1-5, with D hard to call. Germline V gene lookup returns CDR1 KGHSH and CDR2 LQKENI. The CDR3 is 15 amino acids. V dropped 3 bases and J dropped 0 bases, with 9 bases sitting between them. CDR3 sequence: CASSPDQYSNQPQHF. In nucleotides, the CDR3 is TGTGCCAGCTCACCGGATCAGTATAGCAATCAGCCCCAGCATTTT.

The rearrangement links TRBV24-1 to TRBJ2-2; 10 positions match TRBD1. The CDR3 spans 14 residues. Germline assignment: CDR1 KGHDR and CDR2 SFDVKD. After removal of 9 bases from V and 4 bases from J, the junction contained 4 bases not matched to a gene. The CDR3 DNA reads TGTGCCACCCAAAGACAGGGGGCCACCGGGGAGCTGTTTTTT. Protein sequence: CATQRQGATGELFF.

The chain recombines TRBV30 with TRBJ1-3, with D possibly matching TRBD1 (6 bases). The CDR3 contains 14 residues. Germline CDR1 and CDR2: GTSNPN and SVGIG (reference sequence). The V gene lost 4 bases and the J gene lost 1 base, with 11 bases spanning the gap. The CDR3 here is CAWNPTGSGNTIYF. The DNA of the CDR3 is TGTGCCTGGAACCCTACAGGGTCTGGAAACACCATATATTTT.

V usage is TRBV3-1 (or the pseudogene TRBV3-2) and J usage is TRBJ2-1; D is undetermined. The CDR3 has 11 amino acids. V was trimmed by 4 bases and J by 15 bases, leaving 13 bases between them. Germline V gives CDR1 LGHDT, CDR2 YNNKEL (reference sequence). Here the CDR3 DNA reads TGTGCCAGCAGCCTTGACACGTTGCTGTTCTTC. This translates into CASSLDTLLFF.

The chain couples TRBV6-5 to TRBJ2-1; 7 bases line up with TRBD2. Trimming took 2 bases from V and 2 from J; bases not matched to a gene: 3. This CDR3 is built from 15 residues. Germline V CDR1 and CDR2: MNHEY, SVGAGI. In nucleotides, the CDR3 is TGTGCCAGCAGTTACATCGGGACTACCTACAATGAGCAGTTCTTC. Translating it yields CASSYIGTTYNEQFF.